Included here is one T cell receptor beta chain sequence, with context. Its antigen is unidentified. This sample stems from a study of T-cell reconstitution after alpha-beta-depleted transplantation in children. Study-wide points: Expanded graft clones, several hundred of them, were reportedly the source of alpha-beta T cells about two months after transplant. Fresh T-cell production supplied most of the T-cell counts and diversity seen one year after transplant.

Unique molecular identifiers featured in how the TCRbeta library was prepared. A single record per CDR3 protein comes from TCRdb applying MiXCR to the PCR reads. The table shows some 830,000 distinct CDR3 sequences, with 16% occurring only once. V dropped 4 bases and J dropped 7 bases, with 11 bases sitting between them. Germline lookup yields CDR1 LGHDT and CDR2 YNNKEL (reference sequence). The CDR3 is made up of 13 amino acids. The receptor was derived from a male patient younger than 18 who had a stem cell transplant for acute lymphoblastic leukemia, so the T cells may come from the graft donor. The chain couples TRBV3-1 to TRBJ2-1; D unclear. Sample: PBMCs, mostly from graft donor cells, taken 360 days after TCRalphabeta/CD19-depleted stem cell transplant. The CDR3 spells CASSLPQRNEQFF. The CDR3 DNA follows: TGTGCCAGCAGCCTCCCCCAAAGGAATGAGCAGTTCTTC.